The present TCR beta chain was sequenced within a study of PD-1 blockade in classical Hodgkin lymphoma. As for time point: cycle 4 day 1 (C4D1), after 5 to 7 weeks of nivolumab. Brentuximab vedotin exposure varied, and every patient relapsed after autologous stem cell transplantation. Sequencing was performed with immunoSEQ multiplex PCR; in TCRdb, only in-frame clones are kept and a portion is missing. The table has around 90,000 clones, more than 70% seen once. This clone was seen a few times. With 6 bases removed from V and 5 bases from J, the gap between germline ends came to 20 bases. Germline CDR1 reads SGHVS; CDR2 reads FQNEAQ. The CDR3 has 15 amino acids.

The TCR comes from a human donor with classical Hodgkin lymphoma. The chain recombines TRBV7-8 with TRBJ2-7, with D unclear. The sequencing used peripheral blood mononuclear cells (PBMCs), collected before the fourth cycle of nivolumab. Written as DNA, the CDR3 is TGTGCCAGCAGTCGCACGGACGCAGGATATAACGAGCAGTACTTC. It is translated as CASSRTDAGYNEQYF.